The 10 T cell receptor beta chains listed next were all sequenced from one sample in a study of post-analysis software for immune sequencing data. Prepared libraries of TCR beta cDNA carried unique molecular identifiers. TCRdb ran MiXCR on the PCR reads and lists one entry per CDR3 protein. The sample lists 750,000 to 900,000 distinct CDR3 sequences; 40% to 55% were seen once. Overall study results and limits: Among about 5 TRBV segments more frequent in patients than controls were TRBV5-6, TRBV5-1 and TRBV20-1.

For these TCRs, the target antigens are not known. The material sequenced was blood. The receptors here all came from a girl between 5 and 17 years old with multiple sclerosis.

V is TRBV12-3 or TRBV12-4 and J is TRBJ1-5; D unresolved. Trimming took 3 bases from V and 1 from J, leaving 10 bases between them. The CDR3 is 15 residues long. In DNA, the CDR3 is TGTGCCAGCAGTTTTGGGAGATTAAGCAATCAGCCCCAGCATTTT. Its translation is CASSFGRLSNQPQHF.

This clonotype was picked up a small number of times. V and J are TRBV10-3 and TRBJ2-3; 8 nucleotides line up with TRBD2. The CDR3 is 17 residues long. J gave up 6 bases and V 3 bases, and 14 bases lay outside the gene matches. Germline V lookup: CDR1 ENHRY, CDR2 SYGVKD. In DNA form, the CDR3 reads TGTGCCATCAGTGAATCGGAAAGCGGGAGTGTTTGGGATACGCAGTATTTT. It translates to CAISESESGSVWDTQYF.

This clonotype turned up a few times. The chain carries TRBV30 and TRBJ2-1; unclear D gene. CDR1 is GTSNPN, CDR2 SVGIG, per germline (reference sequence). The CDR3 has 10 residues. V was trimmed by 1 base and J by 15 bases, leaving 10 bases between them. As DNA, the CDR3 is TGTGCCTGGAGTGATCCATTCCTGTTCTTC. As protein: CAWSDPFLFF.

V and J are TRBV5-1 and TRBJ2-1, with 12 bases matching TRBD2. Judging by the DNA end, TRBJ2-7 fits better; the J call may be wrong. The CDR3 contains 18 residues. Germline CDR1 SGHRS, CDR2 YFSETQ. The CDR3 is CASSLGWGTSGPTYEQYF. CDR3 nucleotide sequence: TGCGCCAGCAGCTTGGGATGGGGGACTAGCGGGCCAACCTACGAGCAGTACTTC.

Points on this clonotype: A read error is possible here, since a much larger clone lies one base away. The chain is built from TRBV10-3 and TRBJ2-1; 7 bases fit TRBD2. With the DNA end fitting TRBJ2-7 better, the J assignment may be wrong. The CDR3 loop spans 18 amino acids. Germline CDR1 reads ENHRY; CDR2 reads SYGVKD. CDR3 nucleotide sequence: TGTGCCATCAGTGAGTCGGTGGGACTAACGAGCTCCTACAATGAGCAGTACTTC. Translation gives CAISESVGLTSSYNEQYF.

The chain couples TRBV5-1 to TRBJ2-1, with D possibly being TRBD1 or TRBD2 (5 bases each). Germline values: CDR1 SGHRS, CDR2 YFSETQ. The CDR3 length is 16 residues. Between the trimmed V and J ends, which lost 0 bases and 10 bases, there was a span of 20 bases. CDR3 coding DNA: TGCGCCAGCAGCTTGGAGGCTCGGGACCCCGCCTACGAGCAGTTCTTC. Translation gives CASSLEARDPAYEQFF.

A few counts support this clonotype. The J gene is TRBJ1-2, the V gene TRBV12-3 or TRBV12-4, with D unclear. This CDR3 is built from 12 residues. The V end was cut by 8 bases, the J end by 0 bases, with 7 bases between. The CDR3 coding sequence is TGTGCCAGCGCGTATTCTAACTATGGCTACACCTTC. Encoded protein: CASAYSNYGYTF.

The chain employs TRBV20-1 and TRBJ1-6; D might be TRBD1 (5 bases). This CDR3 spans 14 amino acids. The V gene lost 3 bases and the J gene lost 7 bases, with 13 bases spanning the gap. Germline CDR1 and CDR2: DFQATT and SNEGSKA (reference sequence). This CDR3 reads CSARIRGENSPLHF. In DNA, the CDR3 is TGCAGTGCTAGGATCCGGGGGGAGAATTCACCCCTCCACTTT.

The chain employs TRBV6-1 and TRBJ1-2; D is undetermined. V lost 0 bases and J lost 3, with 11 bases in between. Germline assignment: CDR1 MNHNS and CDR2 SASEGT. This CDR3 is 15 amino acids long. The CDR3 nucleotides are TGTGCCAGCAGTGAAGCTGGCAGGCTGGACTATGGCTACACCTTC. It is translated as CASSEAGRLDYGYTF.

The chain employs TRBV4-1 and TRBJ2-1; D gene ambiguous. CDR1 is MGHRA and CDR2 is YSYEKL in the germline V gene. V was shortened by 8 bases and J by 9 bases, with 20 bases between the two germline ends. This CDR3 spans 14 amino acids. The CDR3 sequence: CASDRNEAHGEQFF. The CDR3 nucleotides are TGCGCCAGCGACCGGAACGAGGCCCACGGTGAGCAGTTCTTC.